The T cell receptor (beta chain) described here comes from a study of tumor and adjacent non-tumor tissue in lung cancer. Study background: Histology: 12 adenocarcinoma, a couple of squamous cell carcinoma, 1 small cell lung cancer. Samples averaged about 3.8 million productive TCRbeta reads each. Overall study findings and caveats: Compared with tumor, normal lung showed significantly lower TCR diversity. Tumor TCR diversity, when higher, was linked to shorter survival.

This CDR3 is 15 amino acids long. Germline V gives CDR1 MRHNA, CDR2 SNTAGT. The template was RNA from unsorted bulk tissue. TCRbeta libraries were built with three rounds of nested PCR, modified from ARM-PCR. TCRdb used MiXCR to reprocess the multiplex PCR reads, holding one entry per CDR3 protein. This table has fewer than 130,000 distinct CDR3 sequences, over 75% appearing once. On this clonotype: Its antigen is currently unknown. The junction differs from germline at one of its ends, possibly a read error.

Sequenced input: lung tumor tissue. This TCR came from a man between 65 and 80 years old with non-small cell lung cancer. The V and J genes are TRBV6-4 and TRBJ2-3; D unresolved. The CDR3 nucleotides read TGTGCCAGCAGTGAAGGGCTCGGGCTCACAGATATGCAGTATTTT. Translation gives CASSEGLGLTDMQYF.